This T cell receptor (beta chain) derives from a study of shared clonotypes between healthy human individuals. In the original processing: Filtering differed, since immunoSEQ gave only junction sequences and no quality scores. Method: immunoSEQ multiplex PCR; TCRdb's copy keeps in-frame clones and lacks some. That table gives V, J and clone size, and the DNA gave D and trimming. The sample has hundreds of thousands of clones; nearly 95% are singletons. Terminally differentiated effector memory CD45RA+ cells were excluded by CCR7 positive selection of CD45RO-negative cells. This CDR3 is built from 12 residues. Germline-derived CDR1 and CDR2 are SEHNR and FQNEAQ (reference sequence). With V trimmed by 8 bases and J by 3 bases, 3 bases remained unmatched.

The TCR was taken from a man younger than 45 in good health. Sample: naive CD8+ T cells sorted from blood. The V call is TRBV7-9, the J call TRBJ1-2; the match to TRBD1 covers 7 bases. DNA of the CDR3: TGTGCCAGCGCCGGGACAGACTATGGCTACACCTTC. As protein: CASAGTDYGYTF.